The 23 T cell receptor beta chains in this list originate from one sample, sequenced in a study of cytomegalovirus exposure and HLA in healthy donors. The assay was immunoSEQ multiplex PCR, and TCRdb's table has in-frame clones only and misses some. The sample has about 160,000 clones, around four fifths seen once; the top ten hold 2% to 2.5%. Sequencing was carried out using PBMCs. These receptors all come from a man aged 25-45 years in good health and CMV-seropositive.

The gene calls are TRBV7-9 and TRBJ1-3; D not certain. Germline loops: CDR1 SEHNR, CDR2 FQNEAQ (reference sequence). The CDR3 is 13 amino acids. The V end was cut by 4 bases, the J end by 1 base, with 5 bases between. The CDR3 DNA follows: TGTGCCAGCAGCTACGGGTCTGGAAACACCATATATTTT. Residues: CASSYGSGNTIYF.

The genes are TRBV16 and TRBJ1-6; TRBD1 is a possible D gene (5 bases). Deletions cut 0 bases from V and 10 bases from J, with 10 bases between. The CDR3 runs to 14 residues. Germline V CDR1 and CDR2: KGHSY, FQNENV. CDR3: CASSQSQGLSPLHF. The CDR3 DNA is TGTGCCAGCAGCCAATCGCAGGGCCTGTCACCCCTCCACTTT. The complete variable domain, with remaining parts taken from reference TRBV16 and TRBJ1-6, reads GEEVAQTPKHLVRGEGQKAKLYCAPIKGHSYVFWYQQVLKNEFKFLISFQNENVFDETGMPKERFSAKCLPNSPCSLEIQATKLEDSAVYFCASSQSQGLSPLHFGNGTRLTVT.

The chain has TRBV30 and TRBJ1-1; D gene unclear. The CDR3 is made up of 15 amino acids. V shed 1 base and J shed 0 bases, with 12 bases lying between them. Germline-derived CDR1 and CDR2 are GTSNPN and SVGIG (reference sequence). The CDR3 sequence: CAWSEGSTLNTEAFF. The CDR3 region has the DNA TGTGCCTGGAGTGAAGGGAGTACTTTGAACACTGAAGCTTTCTTT. Combining the CDR3 with reference TRBV30 and TRBJ1-1 gives the whole variable domain SQTIHQWPATLVQPVGSPLSLECTVEGTSNPNLYWYRQAAGRGLQLLFYSVGIGQISSEVPQNLSASRPQDRQFILSSKKLLLSDSGFYLCAWSEGSTLNTEAFFGQGTRLTVV.

The chain links TRBV19 to TRBJ2-3; D is possibly TRBD2 (6 bases). Trimming left V 6 bases short and J 4 bases short, with 14 bases between. Per the germline V gene, CDR1 is LNHDA and CDR2 is SQIVND (reference sequence). This CDR3 spans 14 amino acids. For the CDR3, the DNA is TGTGCCAGTAGATTAGCGGTCGGGGCAGATACGCAGTATTTT. It codes for CASRLAVGADTQYF.

The V call is TRBV15, the J call TRBJ1-3; D unclear. The CDR3 is 15 amino acids. Trimming shortened V by 3 bases and J by 0 bases, and 9 bases separated the two germline ends. Per germline, CDR1 LNHNV and CDR2 YYDKDF (reference sequence). The CDR3 sequence: CATSSAVNSGNTIYF. CDR3 DNA sequence: TGTGCCACCAGCAGCGCAGTGAACTCTGGAAACACCATATATTTT. Using reference TRBV15 and TRBJ1-3 for the parts outside the CDR3, the full variable domain is DAMVIQNPRYQVTQFGKPVTLSCSQTLNHNVMYWYQQKSSQAPKLLFHYYDKDFNNEADTPDNFQSRRPNTSFCFLDIRSPGLGDTAMYLCATSSAVNSGNTIYFGEGSWLTVV.

This clone came up a few times. The chain links TRBV25-1 to TRBJ2-6, with TRBD2 matching over 11 bases. The CDR3 runs 17 residues. In germline, CDR1 is MGHDK, CDR2 SYGVNS. The V segment lost 6 bases and the J segment 0 bases; nucleotides outside the gene matches: 4. Here the CDR3 reads CASSLAGGGSGANVLTF. The CDR3, as DNA: TGTGCCAGCAGCTTAGCGGGGGGGGGCTCTGGGGCCAACGTCCTGACTTTC.

V usage is TRBV6-5 and J usage is TRBJ2-5, with 7 bases aligning to TRBD1. CDR1 is MNHEY, CDR2 SVGAGI, per germline. V dropped 5 bases and J dropped 4; count of bases not matched to a gene: 10. The CDR3 sequence is 15 residues long. The CDR3 loop reads CASSTRDRARETQYF. CDR3 DNA: TGTGCCAGCAGTACGCGAGACAGGGCCCGAGAGACCCAGTACTTC.

The V gene is TRBV4-2, the J gene TRBJ1-4; D perhaps matches TRBD1 (5 bases). The CDR3 covers 16 residues. In germline, CDR1 is LGHNA, CDR2 YNFKEQ. Between the trimmed V and J ends, which lost 5 bases and 5 bases, there was a span of 18 bases. The CDR3 protein is CASSYKTGTSNEKLFF. The CDR3 DNA sequence: TGTGCCAGCAGCTACAAAACAGGTACTTCCAATGAAAAACTGTTTTTT.

In this sample, this clone turned up a few times. J is TRBJ2-5 and V is TRBV18; no reliable D call. The V gene lost 0 bases and the J gene lost 1 base, with 6 bases spanning the gap. Germline V gene sequence: CDR1 KGHSH, CDR2 LQKENI. The CDR3 is 14 residues long. The CDR3 region is CASSPPASQETQYF. Written as DNA, the CDR3 is TGTGCCAGCTCACCACCGGCCAGCCAAGAGACCCAGTACTTC.

The chain joins TRBV9 to TRBJ2-7, with a weak D call TRBD1 (6 bases). Germline V CDR1 and CDR2: SGDLS, YYNGEE. V was trimmed by 3 bases and J by 5 bases, leaving 15 bases between them. The CDR3 is made up of 14 amino acids. The CDR3 is CASSAGAQGNEQYF. CDR3 nucleotides: TGTGCCAGCAGCGCCGGTGCGCAGGGGAACGAGCAGTACTTC.

A note on this clone: In the same sample, other DNA sequences code for this CDR3. The chain recombines TRBV6-1 with TRBJ1-1, with D unclear. V lost 11 bases and J lost 2, with 15 bases in between. The CDR3 runs to 13 residues. Germline V gene sequence: CDR1 MNHNS, CDR2 SASEGT. The CDR3 region has the DNA TGTGCCTCTAGGACGGGATTAAACACTGAAGCTTTCTTT. Amino acid sequence: CASRTGLNTEAFF.

V and J are TRBV5-4 and TRBJ1-2; TRBD1 is a possible D gene (5 bases). There are 15 residues in the CDR3. V lost 2 bases and J lost 1, with 12 bases in between. CDR1 SGHNT and CDR2 YYREEE come from the germline V gene (reference sequence). The CDR3 DNA reads as TGTGCCAGCAGCTTCGGGGGGATAGGTAACTATGGCTACACCTTC. Protein product: CASSFGGIGNYGYTF.

The chain combines TRBV6-8 with TRBJ2-7; 10 bases agree with TRBD1. With 8 bases clipped from V and 5 bases from J, the junction kept 6 bases outside the gene matches. Per germline, CDR1 MNHGY and CDR2 SAAAGT. This CDR3 region has 13 residues. The DNA for the CDR3 is TGTGCCAGCCCTCGACAGGGGGCGAACGAGCAGTACTTC. As protein: CASPRQGANEQYF.

The chain has TRBV4-2 and TRBJ2-3; TRBD2 aligns across 8 bases. The CDR3 spans 15 residues. The J segment lost 2 bases and the V segment lost 4 bases, leaving 5 bases of the junction unmatched. Germline values: CDR1 LGHNA, CDR2 YNFKEQ. CDR3 in DNA: TGTGCCAGCAGCCCCGCGGGGGGCACCACAGATACGCAGTATTTT. It is translated as CASSPAGGTTDTQYF.

This rearrangement joins TRBV10-3 to TRBJ1-5; TRBD1 might be the D (6 bases). Trimming left V 6 bases short and J 7 bases short, with 10 bases between. Germline V CDR1 and CDR2: ENHRY, SYGVKD. This CDR3 comprises 12 residues. The chain's CDR3 is CAIREQGQPQHF. The CDR3 region has the DNA TGTGCCATCAGGGAACAGGGACAGCCCCAGCATTTT.

The CDR3 region has the DNA TGCGCCAGCAGCGCGGAAGGGGGGACAGGGGGCTTTCGGAACTATGGCTACACCTTC. This sequence encodes CASSAEGGTGGFRNYGYTF. The chain is built from TRBV5-1 and TRBJ1-2; 12 nucleotides agree with TRBD1. The CDR3 is made up of 19 amino acids. J gave up 2 bases and V 4 bases, and 15 bases lay outside the gene matches. Germline-derived CDR1 and CDR2 are SGHRS and YFSETQ.

The gene calls are TRBV19 and TRBJ1-4; TRBD1 agrees at 9 bases. Losses at the gene ends were 6 bases for V and 10 bases for J; bases not matched to a gene: 9. The CDR3 contains 14 residues. CDR1 is LNHDA, CDR2 SQIVND, per germline (reference sequence). The CDR3 loop is CASSPGQGIGKLFF. CDR3 nucleotide sequence: TGTGCCAGTAGCCCGGGACAGGGAATAGGAAAACTGTTTTTT.

V and J are TRBV4-3 and TRBJ2-1; 8 positions agree with TRBD2. This CDR3 is 17 amino acids long. V trimming: 0 bases; J trimming: 3 bases; junction bases outside the gene matches: 7. In germline, CDR1 is LGHNA, CDR2 YSLEER. The CDR3 DNA follows: TGCGCCAGCAGCCAAGAAGATGGGCGGGGGGTCTACAATGAGCAGTTCTTC. Amino acids: CASSQEDGRGVYNEQFF.

The CDR3 sequence: CASTQQETQYF. The CDR3 DNA sequence: TGTGCCAGCACCCAGCAAGAGACCCAGTACTTC. V and J are TRBV2 and TRBJ2-5, with D hard to call. The CDR3 covers 11 residues. V was pared by 7 bases and J by 2 bases, with 5 bases between. CDR1 SNHLY and CDR2 FYNNEI come from the germline V gene. The full variable domain, with the rest looked up from reference TRBV2 and TRBJ2-5, is EPEVTQTPSHQVTQMGQEVILRCVPISNHLYFYWYRQILGQKVEFLVSFYNNEISEKSEIFDDQFSVERPDGSNFTLKIRSTKLEDSAMYFCASTQQETQYFGPGTRLLVL.

V and J are TRBV18 and TRBJ2-7, with D possibly being TRBD2 (7 bases). The germline CDR1 and CDR2 sequences are KGHSH and LQKENI. Trimming left V 3 bases short and J 4 bases short, with 16 bases between. The CDR3 covers 15 residues. The CDR3 DNA sequence: TGTGCCAGCTCACCTTTTCGCGGGGGCAGTTACGAGCAGTACTTC. It translates to CASSPFRGGSYEQYF.

This clone is a singleton in its sample. The V and J genes are TRBV4-3 and TRBJ2-2, with D possibly TRBD2 on 6 matching bases. Germline CDR1 LGHNA, CDR2 YSLEER. The CDR3 consists of 14 residues. Between the trimmed V and J ends, which lost 4 bases and 5 bases, there was a span of 11 bases. The CDR3 sequence: CASSLLGSTGELFF. The CDR3 nucleotides are TGCGCCAGCAGCCTCCTCGGGAGTACCGGGGAGCTGTTTTTT.

This rearrangement joins TRBV18 to TRBJ2-1; D might be TRBD1 (6 bases). This CDR3 spans 16 amino acids. Trimming removed 5 bases at V and 2 bases at J, with 16 bases between. The germline gives CDR1 KGHSH, CDR2 LQKENI. CDR3 in amino acids: CASSTRDTVTYNEQFF. In DNA form, the CDR3 reads TGTGCCAGCTCAACCCGGGACACAGTTACCTACAATGAGCAGTTCTTC.

The CDR3 protein is CASSAGATNEKLFF. In DNA form, the CDR3 reads TGTGCCAGCAGTGCCGGGGCAACTAATGAAAAACTGTTTTTT. The rearrangement joins TRBV6-1 to TRBJ1-4; D is uncertain. The CDR3 extends over 14 amino acids. Germline CDR1 MNHNS, CDR2 SASEGT. The V and J ends lost 4 bases and 0 bases respectively, with 6 bases between them.